The 18 T cell receptor beta chains below all came from one sample that was sequenced in a study of blood T cell repertoires in COVID-19. Using immunoSEQ multiplex PCR, the repertoire was profiled, and TCRdb retains in-frame clones only, with some absent. The top ten hold roughly 1.2% of the sample, which has 120,000 or so clones, approximately 90% seen once. What was sequenced was peripheral blood. These TCRs come from a woman older than 75 with acute or convalescent COVID-19.

This clone was seen a handful of times. The chain has TRBV5-4 and TRBJ2-2, with D maybe TRBD2 (7 bases). This CDR3 is built from 14 residues. CDR1 SGHNT and CDR2 YYREEE come from the germline V gene (reference sequence). Trimming removed 4 bases at V and 5 bases at J, with 12 bases between. For the CDR3, the DNA is TGTGCCAGCAGCGCCGGGGGGCAGACCGGGGAGCTGTTTTTT. Translation gives CASSAGGQTGELFF.

The rearrangement joins TRBV27 to TRBJ2-1, with 9 bases fitting TRBD1. Germline lookup yields CDR1 MNHEY and CDR2 SMNVEV (reference sequence). The CDR3 contains 18 residues. The V gene end was trimmed by 5 bases and the J gene end by 5 bases; junction bases not matched to a gene: 16. CDR3 nucleotide sequence: TGTGCCAGCAGTAAGAGGTGGGGCCGTGGGACAGGGAACAATGAGCAGTTCTTC. As protein: CASSKRWGRGTGNNEQFF.

This chain links TRBV9 with TRBJ1-3; the match to TRBD1 covers 9 bases. The CDR3 is 17 amino acids. Germline V lookup: CDR1 SGDLS, CDR2 YYNGEE. V lost 2 bases and J lost 4; bases outside the gene matches: 10. The CDR3 nucleotides are TGTGCCAGCAGCGTTGAGACAGGGGGTATCTGGGGAAACACCATATATTTT. Translating gives CASSVETGGIWGNTIYF.

The chain has TRBV5-1 and TRBJ2-1; maybe TRBD1 (8 bases). The V end lost 4 bases, the J end lost 5 bases, and 16 bases lay between the germline ends. Germline V gives CDR1 SGHRS, CDR2 YFSETQ. CDR3 length: 15 amino acids. The CDR3 sequence: CASSTGQGGHNEQFF. CDR3 DNA: TGCGCCAGCAGCACCGGACAGGGAGGGCACAATGAGCAGTTCTTC.

This clone has just one count. The chain uses TRBV19 and TRBJ2-7; 15 nucleotides match TRBD2. Germline V gene sequence: CDR1 LNHDA, CDR2 SQIVND (reference sequence). V trimming: 5 bases; J trimming: 0 bases; junction bases outside the gene matches: 11. This CDR3 region has 19 residues. CDR3 protein: CASSPRPGTSGGSSYEQYF. The CDR3 DNA sequence: TGTGCCAGTAGTCCTCGTCCCGGGACTAGCGGGGGGAGCTCCTACGAGCAGTACTTC.

The J gene is TRBJ1-2, the V gene TRBV19, with TRBD1 matching over 7 bases. This CDR3 region has 15 residues. Germline V gene sequence: CDR1 LNHDA, CDR2 SQIVND (reference sequence). The ends lost 5 bases at V and 0 bases at J; junction bases unmatched: 6. Here the CDR3 DNA reads TGTGCCAGTAGTCTACAGGGGCGATCTAACTATGGCTACACCTTC. This encodes CASSLQGRSNYGYTF.

The chain recombines TRBV9 with TRBJ2-3, with 9 bases that match TRBD2. V was clipped by 4 bases and J by 5 bases; unmatched bases: 17. The germline CDR1 and CDR2 sequences are SGDLS and YYNGEE. This CDR3 has 18 amino acids. CDR3 sequence: CASSSSTGLAGLKDTQYF. In DNA form, the CDR3 reads TGTGCCAGCAGCAGCAGCACGGGGCTAGCGGGGTTGAAAGATACGCAGTATTTT.

This clone came up once. The genes are TRBV28 and TRBJ2-7; 7 bases align to TRBD2. Unmatched junction bases numbered 6, after V lost 5 bases and J lost 2 bases. The CDR3 has 14 amino acids. The V gene's germline CDR1 is MDHEN and CDR2 SYDVKM. CDR3 sequence (DNA): TGTGCCAGCAGTCCTCGGACTAGTCCCTACGAGCAGTACTTC. The encoded protein is CASSPRTSPYEQYF.

The chain uses TRBV9 and TRBJ2-5; the D gene is possibly TRBD1 (5 bases). The V end was cut by 2 bases, the J end by 4 bases, with 21 bases between. Germline V gene sequence: CDR1 SGDLS, CDR2 YYNGEE. This CDR3 contains 17 residues. In nucleotides, the CDR3 is TGTGCCAGCAGCGTTAGCTATGTAGGGGCGCCCTTAGAGACCCAGTACTTC. It encodes CASSVSYVGAPLETQYF.

V gene TRBV7-6 combines with J gene TRBJ1-3; 9 bases line up with TRBD1. Germline CDR1 SGHVS, CDR2 FNYEAQ. This CDR3 has 17 residues. V gave up 6 bases and J gave up 0 bases; unmatched junction bases: 9. The CDR3 here is CASRGRTGASSGNTIYF. The CDR3 DNA sequence: TGTGCCAGCAGGGGACGGACAGGGGCAAGCTCTGGAAACACCATATATTTT.

As regards this clone: This same CDR3 is encoded by further DNA sequences in the sample. V gene TRBV5-1 combines with J gene TRBJ1-4, with 10 nucleotides matching TRBD1. The V segment lost 0 bases and the J segment 5 bases; nucleotides outside the gene matches: 4. The CDR3 has 16 residues. Germline V gene data show CDR1 as SGHRS and CDR2 as YFSETQ. CDR3: CASSLGQGARNEKLFF. CDR3 sequence (DNA): TGCGCCAGCAGCTTGGGACAGGGGGCGAGAAATGAAAAACTGTTTTTT. Looking up the rest from reference TRBV5-1 and TRBJ1-4 gives the full variable domain: KAGVTQTPRYLIKTRGQQVTLSCSPISGHRSVSWYQQTPGQGLQFLFEYFSETQRNKGNFPGRFSGRQFSNSRSEMNVSTLELGDSALYLCASSLGQGARNEKLFFGSGTQLSVL.

The chain is built from TRBV20-1 and TRBJ1-5; 10 nucleotides match TRBD1. The CDR3 has 15 amino acids. J lost 2 bases, V lost 3 bases, and 4 bases had no gene match. CDR1 is DFQATT, CDR2 SNEGSKA, per germline (reference sequence). CDR3 DNA sequence: TGCAGTGCTAGTCCCGGGACAGGGGGCAATCAGCCCCAGCATTTT. It yields the protein CSASPGTGGNQPQHF.

The chain combines TRBV20-1 with TRBJ1-1, with 8 bases fitting TRBD1. Germline CDR1 DFQATT, CDR2 SNEGSKA (reference sequence). The length of the CDR3 is 16 residues. With V trimmed by 3 bases and J by 1 base, 10 bases remained unmatched. The CDR3 coding sequence is TGCAGTGCTAGTCTGATGGCCCAGGGGGCGAACACTGAAGCTTTCTTT. Translation gives CSASLMAQGANTEAFF.

The CDR3, as DNA: TGTGCCACCGCTCGGGCTAGCGGGACCTCCTACAATGAGCAGTTCTTC. Translating it yields CATARASGTSYNEQFF. V gene TRBV27 combines with J gene TRBJ2-1; 9 bases match TRBD2. CDR1 is MNHEY, CDR2 SMNVEV, per germline (reference sequence). The trim removed 10 bases at V and 0 bases at J, leaving 10 bases unmatched. The CDR3 loop spans 16 amino acids.

The chain is built from TRBV19 and TRBJ1-5; D gene unclear. Deletions cut 3 bases from V and 5 bases from J, with 14 bases between. The CDR3 spans 15 residues. Germline values: CDR1 LNHDA, CDR2 SQIVND (reference sequence). CDR3 nucleotide sequence: TGTGCCAGTAGTATTGGGCCCGGAGGTCATCAGCCCCAGCATTTT. As protein: CASSIGPGGHQPQHF.

The gene calls are TRBV5-6 and TRBJ2-7; TRBD2 aligns across 11 bases. The CDR3 contains 15 residues. V lost 4 bases and J lost 1; bases outside the gene matches: 4. Germline assignment: CDR1 SGHDT and CDR2 YYEEEE. CDR3 sequence: CASSPRLAGSYEQYF. The CDR3 DNA reads as TGTGCCAGCAGCCCACGACTAGCGGGATCCTACGAGCAGTACTTC.

The rearrangement links TRBV4-3 to TRBJ2-7, with TRBD1 identical over 8 bases. V lost 3 bases to trimming and J lost 4 bases; unmatched junction nucleotides: 14. The germline CDR1 and CDR2 sequences are LGHNA and YSLEER. CDR3 length: 17 amino acids. The CDR3 here is CASSQGLGQDAAYEQYF. In nucleotides, the CDR3 is TGCGCCAGCAGCCAGGGGCTGGGACAGGACGCCGCTTACGAGCAGTACTTC.

The chain recombines TRBV11-2 with TRBJ2-3; D uncertain. The CDR3 covers 16 residues. Trimming left V 0 bases short and J 7 bases short, with 17 bases between. Germline V gene data show CDR1 as SGHAT and CDR2 as FQNNGV. This CDR3 reads CASSLDLAQVSNTQYF. CDR3 bases: TGTGCCAGCAGCTTAGATCTTGCCCAGGTCTCAAATACGCAGTATTTT.